This T cell receptor beta chain was recovered during a study of T cells in Graves' hyperthyroidism and ophthalmopathy. This clonotype has more than one count but fewer than ten. Its specificity is unknown. With V trimmed by 5 bases and J by 6 bases, 4 bases remained unmatched. Looked up from germline, CDR1 is WNHNN and CDR2 is SYGVQD (reference sequence). CDR3 length equals 15 residues. Study-level points and caveats: Blood shared most expanded thyroid clonotypes above 0.001.

Researchers amplified the TCR beta CDR3 regions from RNA transcripts. An initial round of RT-PCR targeting the TCR CDR3 relied on the HTBI primer set. Using its own MiXCR run on the multiplex PCR reads, TCRdb lists one record per CDR3 protein. The table lists around 580,000 distinct CDR3 sequences, 16% of them singletons. The TCR comes from a woman aged 18-35 years with Graves' hyperthyroidism. The J gene is TRBJ2-1, the V gene TRBV10-1, with 13 bases lining up with TRBD2. The source material was blood. CDR3 sequence: CASSKTSGRGNEQFF. The DNA of the CDR3 is TGCGCCAGCAGTAAAACTAGCGGGAGGGGCAATGAGCAGTTCTTC.